These 21 T cell receptor beta chains originate from one sample sequenced in a study of technical replicates of blood from a few donors (dated by TCRdb to about 2017). The library was built by means of the immunoSEQ multiplex PCR assay. The immuneACCESS repertoire file appears here via TCRdb, limited to in-frame rearrangements. These files lack a portion of the clones; in checked studies, under half of the deficit traces to unresolved V genes, and the cause of the others is not known. The sample table lists some 66,000 clones, roughly 98% of them with a count of one. Of the sample, over 0.15% falls within the top ten clones. Sequencing was carried out using T cells isolated from PBMCs. The receptors come from a human donor in good health.

The gene calls are TRBV5-4 and TRBJ2-1, with 10 bases aligning to TRBD2. Germline V gene sequence: CDR1 SGHNT, CDR2 YYREEE (reference sequence). The CDR3 extends over 15 amino acids. The V gene end was trimmed by 4 bases and the J gene end by 7 bases; junction bases not matched to a gene: 8. The CDR3 spells CASSLGLAVLNEQFF. Written as DNA, the CDR3 is TGTGCCAGCAGCCTAGGACTAGCGGTTTTAAATGAGCAGTTCTTC.

The rearrangement joins TRBV6-5 to TRBJ1-2, with D perhaps matching TRBD1 (6 bases). The CDR3 sequence is 12 residues long. The V gene lost 6 bases and the J gene lost 6 bases, with 11 bases spanning the gap. CDR1 MNHEY and CDR2 SVGAGI come from the germline V gene. CDR3 coding DNA: TGTGCCAGCAGACAACAGGGAGATGGCTACACCTTC. Translating gives CASRQQGDGYTF.

The count of this clone is one. CDR3 residues: CASREGEYTEAFF. DNA of the CDR3: TGTGCCAGCAGGGAAGGGGAGTACACTGAAGCTTTCTTT. The chain employs TRBV25-1 and TRBJ1-1; maybe TRBD1 (5 bases). The CDR3 runs 13 residues. V lost 6 bases, J lost 3 bases, and 11 bases lay in between. CDR1 is MGHDK, CDR2 SYGVNS, per germline.

This clone appeared a single time. V and J are TRBV4-1 and TRBJ2-7, with 11 positions matching TRBD2. CDR1 and CDR2 (germline): MGHRA, YSYEKL. The CDR3 has 14 amino acids. J gave up 2 bases and V 4 bases, and 1 base lay outside the gene matches. The CDR3 coding sequence is TGCGCCAGCAGCCTGACTAGCGGGACCTACGAGCAGTACTTC. Protein sequence: CASSLTSGTYEQYF.

The chain combines TRBV20-1 with TRBJ1-1, with TRBD1 matching 7 bases. Trimming removed 6 bases from V and 11 bases from J; junction bases left unmatched: 6. Germline CDR1 is DFQATT and CDR2 is SNEGSKA (reference sequence). The CDR3 runs to 10 residues. The CDR3 reads CSARQGRAFF. The CDR3 DNA follows: TGCAGTGCACGACAGGGAAGGGCTTTCTTT.

The rearrangement uses TRBV5-5 and TRBJ1-4; D remains ambiguous. V was clipped by 4 bases and J by 0 bases, with 10 bases between them. CDR1 is SGHKS and CDR2 is YYEKEE in the germline V gene (reference sequence). CDR3 length: 15 residues. CDR3 amino acids: CASSPRPATNEKLFF. Here the CDR3 DNA reads TGTGCCAGCAGCCCCCGTCCTGCAACTAATGAAAAACTGTTTTTT.

This CDR3 is CASSYSGQTNQPQHF. CDR3 coding DNA: TGTGCCAGCAGTTACTCGGGACAGACAAATCAGCCCCAGCATTTT. The chain links TRBV6-5 to TRBJ1-5; TRBD1 aligns across 7 bases. The CDR3 is 15 residues long. V trimming: 0 bases; J trimming: 4 bases; junction bases outside the gene matches: 3. CDR1 and CDR2 (germline): MNHEY, SVGAGI.

The chain joins TRBV4-2 to TRBJ1-3, with D tentatively TRBD1 (6 bases). The CDR3 totals 15 residues. CDR1 and CDR2 from the germline V gene are LGHNA and YNFKEQ. V lost 0 bases to trimming and J lost 4 bases, with 10 bases between them. CDR3 DNA: TGTGCCAGCAGCCAAGAGGGGGCAGGGGGAAACACCATATATTTT. This encodes CASSQEGAGGNTIYF.

This chain uses TRBV13 with TRBJ1-3; weak D call: TRBD1 (6 bases). CDR1 is PRHDT and CDR2 is FYEKMQ in the germline V gene (reference sequence). The CDR3 has 15 amino acids. Trimming pared 4 bases from V and 5 bases from J, leaving 15 bases between. CDR3 nucleotides: TGTGCCAGCAGCTCAAGCGGGACACGAAGAAACACCATATATTTT. Protein: CASSSSGTRRNTIYF.

The chain recombines TRBV18 with TRBJ2-7; 9 bases align to TRBD1. The CDR3 is 14 residues long. V trimming: 6 bases; J trimming: 2 bases; junction bases outside the gene matches: 5. Germline CDR1 is KGHSH and CDR2 is LQKENI. CDR3 protein: CASSQGTGPYEQYF. For the CDR3, the DNA is TGTGCCAGCTCCCAAGGGACAGGGCCCTACGAGCAGTACTTC.

The genes are TRBV2 and TRBJ1-1, with 9 bases that match TRBD1. There are 16 residues in the CDR3. V was clipped by 4 bases and J by 0 bases; unmatched bases: 6. CDR1 is SNHLY and CDR2 is FYNNEI in the germline V gene. DNA for the CDR3: TGTGCCAGCAGTGGGGACAGGGAGAAATTGAACACTGAAGCTTTCTTT. This codes for CASSGDREKLNTEAFF.

The rearrangement uses TRBV18 and TRBJ1-5; 11 positions agree with TRBD1. Germline V gene data show CDR1 as KGHSH and CDR2 as LQKENI. J was trimmed by 0 bases and V by 6 bases; bases with no gene match: 4. CDR3 length equals 16 residues. This chain's CDR3 is CASSGQGGYSNQPQHF. Written as DNA, the CDR3 is TGTGCCAGCTCGGGACAGGGGGGATATAGCAATCAGCCCCAGCATTTT.

V is TRBV18 and J is TRBJ2-5; D may be TRBD1 (5 bases). The CDR3 is 18 residues long. V shed 3 bases and J shed 7 bases, with 27 bases lying between them. Germline-derived CDR1 and CDR2 are KGHSH and LQKENI. CDR3 coding DNA: TGTGCCAGCTCACCGGAGATTAGGGGCAAGGGAACGAGGATGACCCAGTACTTC. As protein: CASSPEIRGKGTRMTQYF.

The J gene is TRBJ1-4, the V gene TRBV4-1; D is possibly TRBD1 (5 bases). CDR1 MGHRA and CDR2 YSYEKL come from the germline V gene. V was pared by 4 bases and J by 3 bases, with 12 bases between. This CDR3 is 15 amino acids long. The CDR3 region is CASSLTGTSNEKLFF. The CDR3 DNA sequence: TGCGCCAGCAGCCTTACCGGGACTTCTAATGAAAAACTGTTTTTT.

The CDR3 nucleotides are TGCGCCAGCAGCCCCTATTTTTTCGGAGGGACAGCAGATACGCAGTATTTT. Translation gives CASSPYFFGGTADTQYF. The gene calls are TRBV5-1 and TRBJ2-3; a weak D match, TRBD1 (7 bases). Germline loops: CDR1 SGHRS, CDR2 YFSETQ. The CDR3 is 17 residues long. Trimming cost V 4 bases and J 4 bases, with 22 bases left between them.

The CDR3 coding sequence is TGTGCCAGCAGCCCCGTCGCGCCTCCAGGAGATACGCAGTATTTT. It yields the protein CASSPVAPPGDTQYF. The gene calls are TRBV9 and TRBJ2-3; the D is unclear. The CDR3 loop spans 15 amino acids. Germline values: CDR1 SGDLS, CDR2 YYNGEE. Trimming removed 4 bases from V and 5 bases from J, with 17 bases in between. Full variable domain (remainder filled in from reference TRBV9 and TRBJ2-3): DSGVTQTPKHLITATGQRVTLRCSPRSGDLSVYWYQQSLDQGLQFLIQYYNGEERAKGNILERFSAQQFPDLHSELNLSSLELGDSALYFCASSPVAPPGDTQYFGPGTRLTVL.

The chain carries TRBV20-1 and TRBJ2-7; D unclear. The CDR3 totals 11 residues. V lost 2 bases, J lost 5 bases, and 7 bases lay in between. Germline CDR1 and CDR2: DFQATT and SNEGSKA (reference sequence). The CDR3 loop reads CSARQNHEQYF. The CDR3 bases are TGCAGTGCTAGACAGAACCACGAGCAGTACTTC.

CDR3 DNA: TGTGCCAGCAGCTTAGGGGGACTTACCTCCTACAATGAGCAGTTCTTC. Amino acid sequence: CASSLGGLTSYNEQFF. The chain joins TRBV7-3 to TRBJ2-1, with a tentative D call TRBD2 (6 bases). The CDR3 has 16 amino acids. The V end was cut by 2 bases, the J end by 0 bases, with 11 bases between. The germline gives CDR1 SGHTA, CDR2 FQGTGA. Together with reference TRBV7-3 and TRBJ2-1, the CDR3 gives the full variable domain: GAGVSQTPSNKVTEKGKYVELRCDPISGHTALYWYRQSLGQGPEFLIYFQGTGAADDSGLPNDRFFAVRPEGSVSTLKIQRTERGDSAVYLCASSLGGLTSYNEQFFGPGTRLTVL.

V usage is TRBV14 and J usage is TRBJ1-1; tentative D call: TRBD1 (6 bases). V lost 2 bases, J lost 10 bases, and 14 bases lay in between. Per germline, CDR1 SGHDN and CDR2 FVKESK. The CDR3 has 13 amino acids. The CDR3 nucleotides are TGTGCCAGCAGCCAAAGGGGGGGGGAGGGAGCTTTCTTT. Translation gives CASSQRGGEGAFF.

The chain has TRBV5-1 and TRBJ1-2, with a weak D call TRBD1 (5 bases). CDR1 SGHRS and CDR2 YFSETQ come from the germline V gene. The V end was cut by 2 bases, the J end by 4 bases, with 12 bases between. The CDR3 length is 14 residues. The CDR3 nucleotides read TGCGCCAGCAGCTTCGAGACAGCCTTCTATGGCTACACCTTC. Translated, it gives CASSFETAFYGYTF. The variable domain in full, completed from reference TRBV5-1 and TRBJ1-2, reads KAGVTQTPRYLIKTRGQQVTLSCSPISGHRSVSWYQQTPGQGLQFLFEYFSETQRNKGNFPGRFSGRQFSNSRSEMNVSTLELGDSALYLCASSFETAFYGYTFGSGTRLTVV.

The chain couples TRBV30 to TRBJ1-2, with 10 bases identical to TRBD1. The length of the CDR3 is 14 residues. The germline gives CDR1 GTSNPN, CDR2 SVGIG (reference sequence). After removal of 0 bases from V and 5 bases from J, the junction contained 3 bases not matched to a gene. Here the CDR3 reads CAWSVGQGSYGYTF. The CDR3 region has the DNA TGTGCCTGGAGTGTGGGACAGGGGAGTTATGGCTACACCTTC.